The 20 T cell receptor beta chains given below trace back to one sample, sequenced in a study of T cell responses to AZD1222 COVID-19 vaccine. Sequencing was performed with immunoSEQ multiplex PCR; in TCRdb, only in-frame clones are kept and a portion is missing. This sample has under 100,000 clones, with around nine tenths found just once. Material: peripheral blood, obtained 28 days after the second AZD1222 dose. The receptors stem from an adult who received the AZD1222 COVID-19 vaccine.

This chain's CDR3 is CASSYNTGPQETQYF. The CDR3 DNA sequence: TGTGCCAGCAGCTATAATACCGGGCCGCAAGAGACCCAGTACTTC. The V call is TRBV3-1 (or the pseudogene TRBV3-2), the J call TRBJ2-5; no clear D gene. The CDR3 covers 15 residues. Germline CDR1 is LGHDT and CDR2 is YNNKEL (reference sequence). Trimming shortened V by 5 bases and J by 2 bases, and 15 bases separated the two germline ends.

The chain has TRBV4-3 and TRBJ1-6, with D hard to call. The germline V and J ends were trimmed by 8 bases and 2 bases, with 10 bases remaining between them. The CDR3 extends over 14 amino acids. Germline loops: CDR1 LGHNA, CDR2 YSLEER. CDR3 DNA sequence: TGCGCCAGCGCGGCAGGAACCTATAATTCACCCCTCCACTTT. Amino acids: CASAAGTYNSPLHF.

This chain uses TRBV29-1 with TRBJ1-3, with D uncertain. Germline loops: CDR1 SQVTM, CDR2 ANQGSEA. This CDR3 comprises 13 residues. The ends were cut back, 3 bases at V and 4 bases at J, with 10 bases in the middle. In DNA, the CDR3 is TGCAGCGTTGATGACCGGCGAGGAAACACCATATATTTT. It translates to CSVDDRRGNTIYF.

The V gene is TRBV3-1 (or the pseudogene TRBV3-2), the J gene TRBJ2-2, with no clear D. The CDR3 length is 17 residues. V lost 4 bases and J lost 2, with 17 bases in between. Germline-derived CDR1 and CDR2 are LGHDT and YNNKEL (reference sequence). CDR3 amino acids: CASSRGYGPRNTGELFF. The CDR3 DNA reads TGTGCCAGCAGCCGAGGATACGGGCCTCGAAACACCGGGGAGCTGTTTTTT.

This clone was seen only a few times. The V call is TRBV5-5, the J call TRBJ2-7; D possibly matches TRBD1 or TRBD2 (5 bases each). Trimming shortened V by 2 bases and J by 3 bases, and 15 bases separated the two germline ends. Germline CDR1 reads SGHKS; CDR2 reads YYEKEE (reference sequence). The CDR3 is 15 amino acids. The CDR3 DNA reads TGTGCCAGCAGCTTCGGGGCTAGGAGGTACTACGAGCAGTACTTC. The encoded protein is CASSFGARRYYEQYF. The full variable domain, with the rest looked up from reference TRBV5-5 and TRBJ2-7, is DAGVTQSPTHLIKTRGQQVTLRCSPISGHKSVSWYQQVLGQGPQFIFQYYEKEERGRGNFPDRFSARQFPNYSSELNVNALLLGDSALYLCASSFGARRYYEQYFGPGTRLTVT.

This clone was picked up one time. The chain recombines TRBV7-9 with TRBJ2-5; 8 bases agree with TRBD1. The germline V gene has CDR1 SEHNR and CDR2 FQNEAQ (reference sequence). The J segment lost 4 bases and the V segment lost 3 bases, leaving 1 base of the junction unmatched. The CDR3 sequence is 13 residues long. CDR3 DNA sequence: TGTGCCAGCAGCTTGCAGGGGGCAGAGACCCAGTACTTC. Translating gives CASSLQGAETQYF.

This chain links TRBV25-1 with TRBJ2-6; D uncertain. In germline, CDR1 is MGHDK, CDR2 SYGVNS. This CDR3 has 12 amino acids. Trimming shortened V by 8 bases and J by 2 bases, and 4 bases separated the two germline ends. The CDR3 DNA is TGTGCCAGCGACCCTGGGGCCAACGTCCTGACTTTC. This codes for CASDPGANVLTF.

The CDR3 here is CASSQVTGKNTGELFF. Written as DNA, the CDR3 is TGTGCCAGCAGCCAAGTCACGGGGAAAAACACCGGGGAGCTGTTTTTT. This chain uses TRBV14 with TRBJ2-2, with D possibly TRBD2 on 5 matching bases. Trimming pared 1 base from V and 2 bases from J, leaving 11 bases between. The CDR3 has 16 residues. Germline CDR1 reads SGHDN; CDR2 reads FVKESK.

The V gene is TRBV20-1, the J gene TRBJ2-6, with D perhaps matching TRBD1 or TRBD2 (5 bases each). Per the germline V gene, CDR1 is DFQATT and CDR2 is SNEGSKA (reference sequence). CDR3 size: 15 residues. V was shortened by 3 bases and J by 3 bases, with 12 bases between the two germline ends. CDR3 sequence: CSASSGDGGANVLTF. As DNA, the CDR3 is TGCAGTGCTAGTTCCGGGGACGGTGGGGCCAACGTCCTGACTTTC.

The gene calls are TRBV6-5 and TRBJ1-5, with 7 bases aligning to TRBD1. Losses at the gene ends were 5 bases for V and 7 bases for J; bases not matched to a gene: 8. Per germline, CDR1 MNHEY and CDR2 SVGAGI. The CDR3 spans 14 residues. CDR3: CASSPRGWYQPQHF. The CDR3 DNA is TGTGCCAGCAGTCCCAGGGGGTGGTACCAGCCCCAGCATTTT.

The chain links TRBV27 to TRBJ1-1, with D uncertain. The CDR3 is 14 residues long. Germline V lookup: CDR1 MNHEY, CDR2 SMNVEV (reference sequence). Trimming left V 3 bases short and J 1 base short, with 9 bases between. For the CDR3, the DNA is TGTGCCAGCAGTTTTTCTAGGCGGAACACTGAAGCTTTCTTT. Its protein is CASSFSRRNTEAFF.

In DNA, the CDR3 is TGTGCCAGCAGCGGACAGGGGGGAACTAATGAAAAACTGTTTTTT. It translates to CASSGQGGTNEKLFF. The genes are TRBV7-2 and TRBJ1-4; 10 nucleotides agree with TRBD1. With 5 bases clipped from V and 1 base from J, the junction kept 1 base outside the gene matches. CDR1 is SGHTA, CDR2 FQGNSA, per germline. There are 15 residues in the CDR3.

The rearrangement links TRBV6-4 to TRBJ2-1; 8 positions agree with TRBD1. CDR3 length equals 16 residues. Germline V gives CDR1 MRHNA, CDR2 SNTAGT. V was clipped by 2 bases and J by 5 bases; unmatched bases: 8. The CDR3 spells CASSDPDRVPHNEQFF. CDR3 DNA: TGTGCCAGCAGTGACCCGGACAGGGTCCCCCACAATGAGCAGTTCTTC.

This chain uses TRBV12-3 or TRBV12-4 with TRBJ1-1; no reliable D call. Trimming left V 5 bases short and J 1 base short, with 8 bases between. This CDR3 is built from 13 residues. The CDR3 sequence is CASSPSPNTEAFF. CDR3 bases: TGTGCCAGCAGTCCCTCACCGAACACTGAAGCTTTCTTT.

This sequence joins TRBV27 and TRBJ2-7, with D perhaps matching TRBD2 (6 bases). Between the trimmed V and J ends, which lost 3 bases and 6 bases, there was a span of 12 bases. The CDR3 covers 13 residues. The germline V gene has CDR1 MNHEY and CDR2 SMNVEV (reference sequence). CDR3 DNA: TGTGCCAGCAGTTTGAACGGGGGACCCGAGCAGTACGTC. Protein: CASSLNGGPEQYV.

The chain couples TRBV20-1 to TRBJ2-1, with D maybe TRBD2 (5 bases). The germline gives CDR1 DFQATT, CDR2 SNEGSKA (reference sequence). This CDR3 region has 14 residues. Trimming shortened V by 3 bases and J by 2 bases, and 11 bases separated the two germline ends. CDR3 amino acids: CSASRGGAYNEQFF. The CDR3 DNA follows: TGCAGTGCTAGTCGGGGTGGAGCCTACAATGAGCAGTTCTTC.

The V call is TRBV9, the J call TRBJ2-7; D not resolved. Trimming took off 0 bases at V and 3 bases at J, with 13 bases between the two ends. The CDR3 contains 15 residues. Germline V CDR1 and CDR2: SGDLS, YYNGEE. The CDR3, as DNA: TGTGCCAGCAGCGTAGCAGGCAGTGAGATCTACGAGCAGTACTTC. The encoded protein is CASSVAGSEIYEQYF. The entire variable domain, with the rest obtained from reference TRBV9 and TRBJ2-7, is as follows: DSGVTQTPKHLITATGQRVTLRCSPRSGDLSVYWYQQSLDQGLQFLIQYYNGEERAKGNILERFSAQQFPDLHSELNLSSLELGDSALYFCASSVAGSEIYEQYFGPGTRLTVT.

This rearrangement joins TRBV18 to TRBJ2-3; D possibly corresponds to TRBD2 (5 bases). V was shortened by 2 bases and J by 6 bases, with 18 bases between the two germline ends. CDR1 is KGHSH and CDR2 is LQKENI in the germline V gene. This CDR3 spans 16 amino acids. CDR3 DNA: TGTGCCAGCTCACCAAATCTTAGGACGGGAATGGATACGCAGTATTTT. Its protein product is CASSPNLRTGMDTQYF.

The gene calls are TRBV5-6 and TRBJ1-1, with 9 positions matching TRBD1. Per the germline V gene, CDR1 is SGHDT and CDR2 is YYEEEE. CDR3 length: 14 residues. With 4 bases clipped from V and 4 bases from J, the junction kept 5 bases outside the gene matches. The CDR3 sequence is CASSLGTGSTEAFF. The CDR3 bases are TGTGCCAGCAGCCTCGGGACAGGGAGCACTGAAGCTTTCTTT.

This chain joins TRBV27 and TRBJ2-7, with 7 bases fitting TRBD1. The CDR3 sequence is 16 residues long. The V and J ends lost 6 bases and 2 bases, in that order; junction bases with no gene match: 13. The germline V gene encodes CDR1 MNHEY and CDR2 SMNVEV (reference sequence). The CDR3 is CASSLETGWAPYEQYF. CDR3 in DNA: TGTGCCAGCAGCCTAGAGACAGGGTGGGCACCCTACGAGCAGTACTTC.